These 25 T cell receptor beta chains were all obtained from the same sample, sequenced in a study of a mutant IDH1 vaccine in newly diagnosed glioma. Time point given: week 5, during vaccination. Alongside topical imiquimod, each dose of vaccine comprised 300 ug of mutant IDH1 20-mer peptide. Assay used: immunoSEQ multiplex PCR; TCRdb lists only in-frame clones, some missing. The sample lists 45,000 to 70,000 clones, around 81% occurring once. These receptors' targets are unknown. Sequences were derived from PBMCs, sampled from a glioma patient whose treatment included an IDH1 peptide vaccine. The receptors come from a man under 40 with glioma.

This chain joins TRBV15 and TRBJ2-3; 12 nucleotides agree with TRBD2. Germline V gene data show CDR1 as LNHNV and CDR2 as YYDKDF (reference sequence). The CDR3 extends over 15 amino acids. Trimming took 4 bases from V and 4 from J; bases not matched to a gene: 3. The CDR3 loop is CATSTLAGGPDTQYF. Written as DNA, the CDR3 is TGTGCCACCAGCACCCTAGCGGGGGGGCCAGATACGCAGTATTTT.

The chain recombines TRBV28 with TRBJ1-5, with D perhaps matching TRBD1 (6 bases). Trimming removed 7 bases from V and 4 bases from J, with 14 bases in between. CDR1 and CDR2 from the germline V gene are MDHEN and SYDVKM. The CDR3 length is 14 residues. The CDR3 DNA follows: TGTGCCAGCACTAGAGGGGGGGCTAATCAGCCCCAGCATTTT. Translated: CASTRGGANQPQHF.

This sequence joins TRBV4-1 and TRBJ1-5; the match to TRBD1 covers 7 bases. Looked up from germline, CDR1 is MGHRA and CDR2 is YSYEKL. The V and J ends lost 2 bases and 4 bases, in that order; junction bases with no gene match: 2. The CDR3 totals 14 residues. CDR3 residues: CASSQKTGNQPQHF. The CDR3 region has the DNA TGCGCCAGCAGCCAAAAGACAGGGAATCAGCCCCAGCATTTT.

V gene TRBV6-5 combines with J gene TRBJ2-7, with 7 bases lining up with TRBD1. The CDR3 length is 12 residues. Per the germline V gene, CDR1 is MNHEY and CDR2 is SVGAGI. The trim removed 5 bases at V and 9 bases at J, leaving 7 bases unmatched. The CDR3 sequence: CASSHDRERQYF. The CDR3 bases are TGTGCCAGCAGTCACGACAGGGAAAGGCAGTACTTC.

The chain employs TRBV7-9 and TRBJ2-5; no firm D call. The assigned J gene may be wrong: the sequence end matches TRBJ2-7 better. Germline CDR1 and CDR2: SEHNR and FQNEAQ (reference sequence). The CDR3 is 14 residues long. The CDR3 protein is CASSLKLSPYEQYF. In DNA, the CDR3 is TGTGCCAGCAGCTTAAAACTCTCCCCCTACGAGCAGTACTTC.

The V gene is TRBV19, the J gene TRBJ1-3; 9 bases agree with TRBD1. The germline V gene has CDR1 LNHDA and CDR2 SQIVND (reference sequence). Germline trimming cut 4 bases from V and 4 bases from J; bases unmatched to any gene: 8. This CDR3 contains 16 residues. The CDR3 reads CASSRYRGPLGNTIYF. CDR3 nucleotide sequence: TGTGCCAGTAGTAGGTACAGGGGGCCGCTCGGAAACACCATATATTTT.

The J gene is TRBJ2-7, the V gene TRBV7-9; 7 nucleotides agree with TRBD1. The CDR3 is made up of 14 amino acids. The V gene's germline CDR1 is SEHNR and CDR2 FQNEAQ (reference sequence). V was pared by 3 bases and J by 6 bases, with 8 bases of the junction left unmatched. The CDR3 protein is CASSFDRDSGEQYF. The CDR3 coding sequence is TGTGCCAGCAGCTTCGACAGGGATTCGGGCGAGCAGTACTTC.

This chain connects TRBV25-1 to TRBJ1-4; D not certain. Germline V gene data show CDR1 as MGHDK and CDR2 as SYGVNS. The CDR3 totals 12 residues. Trimming left V 6 bases short and J 7 bases short, with 9 bases between. This CDR3 is CASRGLGEKLFF. In DNA, the CDR3 is TGTGCCAGCAGAGGGCTGGGTGAAAAACTGTTTTTT.

This clone appeared a single time. The chain is built from TRBV4-2 and TRBJ2-5; possibly TRBD2 for D (6 bases). Germline CDR1 LGHNA, CDR2 YNFKEQ. The CDR3 is made up of 16 amino acids. V was cut by 1 base and J by 7 bases, with 19 bases left in between. The CDR3: CASSQGDLGGVGTQYF. DNA for the CDR3: TGTGCCAGCAGCCAAGGGGACCTCGGAGGGGTTGGGACCCAGTACTTC.

The chain uses TRBV27 and TRBJ1-5; D is possibly TRBD1 (6 bases). The CDR3 is 14 amino acids. Trimming shortened V by 4 bases and J by 4 bases, and 11 bases separated the two germline ends. Germline-derived CDR1 and CDR2 are MNHEY and SMNVEV (reference sequence). The CDR3 loop reads CASSSGRGNQPQHF. CDR3 in DNA: TGTGCCAGCAGTTCAGGCAGGGGTAATCAGCCCCAGCATTTT.

The chain employs TRBV5-1 and TRBJ2-3; a weak D match, TRBD1 (6 bases). Germline CDR1 and CDR2: SGHRS and YFSETQ. CDR3 size: 16 residues. Trimming shortened V by 2 bases and J by 3 bases, and 16 bases separated the two germline ends. The CDR3 region has the DNA TGCGCCAGCAGCTTTACCGGGACACTTACTACAGATACGCAGTATTTT. Protein sequence: CASSFTGTLTTDTQYF.

The chain carries TRBV18 and TRBJ1-1, with D unresolved. V was pared by 2 bases and J by 8 bases, with 9 bases between. Germline lookup yields CDR1 KGHSH and CDR2 LQKENI. The CDR3 is 12 residues long. The CDR3 reads CASSPLSGEAFF. CDR3 in DNA: TGTGCCAGCTCACCATTGAGCGGGGAAGCTTTCTTT.

The rearrangement links TRBV14 to TRBJ1-2; 7 positions agree with TRBD1. J lost 6 bases, V lost 3 bases, and 7 bases had no gene match. The germline gives CDR1 SGHDN, CDR2 FVKESK. The CDR3 extends over 14 amino acids. CDR3 region: CASSQWEGANGYTF. CDR3 sequence (DNA): TGTGCCAGCAGCCAGTGGGAGGGGGCGAATGGCTACACCTTC.

The CDR3 here is CASSLVTGQETQYF. The CDR3 DNA reads TGTGCCAGCAGTTTAGTGACAGGCCAAGAGACCCAGTACTTC. The V and J genes are TRBV27 and TRBJ2-5; D perhaps matches TRBD1 (6 bases). With 2 bases removed from V and 1 base from J, the gap between germline ends came to 8 bases. From germline, CDR1 is MNHEY and CDR2 SMNVEV (reference sequence). This CDR3 spans 14 amino acids.

The chain couples TRBV4-1 to TRBJ2-2; D is uncertain. V shed 5 bases and J shed 0 bases, with 10 bases lying between them. Germline loops: CDR1 MGHRA, CDR2 YSYEKL. CDR3 length equals 15 residues. CDR3 sequence reads: CASSSTGANTGELFF. The CDR3 nucleotides are TGCGCCAGCAGCTCTACCGGAGCGAACACCGGGGAGCTGTTTTTT.

The chain uses TRBV5-4 and TRBJ1-1, with D possibly being TRBD1 (5 bases). V lost 4 bases to trimming and J lost 3 bases, with 13 bases between them. Germline V gene data show CDR1 as SGHNT and CDR2 as YYREEE (reference sequence). This CDR3 is 14 amino acids long. For the CDR3, the DNA is TGTGCCAGCAGCAGGGACGCCTCGGACACTGAAGCTTTCTTT. Its protein is CASSRDASDTEAFF. The full variable domain, in which reference TRBV5-4 and TRBJ1-1 provide the parts outside the CDR3, is ETGVTQSPTHLIKTRGQQVTLRCSSQSGHNTVSWYQQALGQGPQFIFQYYREEENGRGNFPPRFSGLQFPNYSSELNVNALELDDSALYLCASSRDASDTEAFFGQGTRLTVV.

V gene TRBV6-6 combines with J gene TRBJ2-7; 11 bases are shared with TRBD1. V lost 5 bases, J lost 6 bases, and 6 bases stayed unmatched. The germline V gene has CDR1 MNHNY and CDR2 SVGAGI (reference sequence). CDR3 length: 14 amino acids. This chain's CDR3 is CASSKLGTGGEQYF. The DNA for the CDR3 is TGTGCCAGCAGTAAACTCGGGACAGGGGGCGAGCAGTACTTC.

The chain couples TRBV10-2 to TRBJ1-6, with D uncertain. The CDR3 totals 17 residues. The germline V gene encodes CDR1 WSHSY and CDR2 SAAADI. V gave up 0 bases and J gave up 4 bases, with 13 bases separating them. CDR3 loop: CASSESPRLQYNSPLHF. The CDR3 DNA sequence: TGCGCCAGCAGTGAGTCGCCCAGGCTCCAATATAATTCACCCCTCCACTTT.

The chain combines TRBV14 with TRBJ2-5; D may be TRBD1 (6 bases). The CDR3 is 14 amino acids. Looked up from germline, CDR1 is SGHDN and CDR2 is FVKESK. The germline V and J ends were trimmed by 4 bases and 5 bases, with 14 bases remaining between them. In DNA form, the CDR3 reads TGTGCCAGCAGCCCTCTTAGGGGGACGGAGACCCAGTACTTC. Protein product: CASSPLRGTETQYF.

The chain joins TRBV10-1 to TRBJ2-2; D could derive from TRBD1 or TRBD2 (5 bases each). The V end lost 5 bases, the J end lost 7 bases, and 14 bases lay between the germline ends. Germline CDR1 is WNHNN and CDR2 is SYGVQD (reference sequence). CDR3 length: 14 amino acids. The CDR3 loop is CASSTRGADGELFF. DNA for the CDR3: TGCGCCAGCAGTACCAGAGGGGCCGACGGGGAGCTGTTTTTT.

This clone has only a few counts. This chain joins TRBV7-6 and TRBJ1-6; D is undetermined. Germline V gene sequence: CDR1 SGHVS, CDR2 FNYEAQ. Between the trimmed V and J ends, which lost 5 bases and 9 bases, there was a span of 14 bases. The CDR3 has 14 residues. CDR3 protein: CASSPGWGGSPLHF. The CDR3 nucleotides read TGTGCCAGCAGCCCGGGCTGGGGAGGTTCACCCCTCCACTTT.

This clone has just a few counts. The chain links TRBV6-6 to TRBJ1-1; D not resolved. The CDR3 length is 15 residues. The V end was cut by 7 bases, the J end by 5 bases, with 20 bases between. Germline loops: CDR1 MNHNY, CDR2 SVGAGI (reference sequence). The CDR3 spells CASKLDGELWTEAFF. The CDR3 DNA reads as TGTGCCAGCAAATTAGATGGGGAATTGTGGACTGAAGCTTTCTTT.

This clone appeared a few times. The chain uses TRBV7-9 and TRBJ1-5; no clear D. Germline CDR1 is SEHNR and CDR2 is FQNEAQ (reference sequence). V was pared by 0 bases and J by 9 bases, with 6 bases between. The length of the CDR3 is 12 residues. The CDR3 DNA is TGTGCCAGCAGCTTAGCTACGGGGCCCCAGCATTTT. Its protein is CASSLATGPQHF.

The rearrangement joins TRBV2 to TRBJ2-5, with 7 nucleotides matching TRBD2. The J call may not be correct, given that the DNA end is closer to TRBJ2-7. The CDR3 sequence is 18 residues long. Germline V gene lookup returns CDR1 SNHLY and CDR2 FYNNEI. The DNA for the CDR3 is TGTGCCAGCAGGAGATGGGCTAGCGGTCCTGGGTCTTCCTACGAGCAGTACTTC. The encoded protein is CASRRWASGPGSSYEQYF.

The chain combines TRBV5-1 with TRBJ1-2; 8 bases are a match to TRBD1. There are 15 residues in the CDR3. Germline V CDR1 and CDR2: SGHRS, YFSETQ. V trimming: 4 bases; J trimming: 3 bases; junction bases outside the gene matches: 8. The CDR3 nucleotides read TGCGCCAGCAGCATGGGCGCAGGGGGCGACTATGGCTACACCTTC. This gives the protein CASSMGAGGDYGYTF.